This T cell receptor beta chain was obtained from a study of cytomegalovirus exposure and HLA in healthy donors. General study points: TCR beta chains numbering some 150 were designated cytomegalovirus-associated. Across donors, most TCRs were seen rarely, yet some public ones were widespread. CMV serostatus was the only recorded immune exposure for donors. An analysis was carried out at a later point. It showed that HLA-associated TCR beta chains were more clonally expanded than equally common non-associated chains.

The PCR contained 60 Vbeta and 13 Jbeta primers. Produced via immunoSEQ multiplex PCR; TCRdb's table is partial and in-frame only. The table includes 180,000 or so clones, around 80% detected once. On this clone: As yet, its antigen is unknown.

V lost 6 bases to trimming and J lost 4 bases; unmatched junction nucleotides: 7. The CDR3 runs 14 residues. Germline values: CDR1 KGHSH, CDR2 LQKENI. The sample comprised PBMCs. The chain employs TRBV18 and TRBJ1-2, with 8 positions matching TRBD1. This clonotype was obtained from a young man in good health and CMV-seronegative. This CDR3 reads CASSLTGTGYGYTF. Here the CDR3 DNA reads TGTGCCAGCTCCCTAACTGGGACAGGCTATGGCTACACCTTC.